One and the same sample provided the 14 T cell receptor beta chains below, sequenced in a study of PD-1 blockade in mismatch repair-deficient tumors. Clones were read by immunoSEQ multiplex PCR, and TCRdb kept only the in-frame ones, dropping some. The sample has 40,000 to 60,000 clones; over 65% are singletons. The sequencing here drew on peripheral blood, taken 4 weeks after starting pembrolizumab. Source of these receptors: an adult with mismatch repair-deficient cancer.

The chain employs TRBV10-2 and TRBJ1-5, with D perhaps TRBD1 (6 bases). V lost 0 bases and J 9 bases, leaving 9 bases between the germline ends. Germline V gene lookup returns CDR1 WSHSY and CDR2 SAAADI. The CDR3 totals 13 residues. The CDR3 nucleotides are TGCGCCAGCAGTGAGTCGCAGGGGACGCCCCAGCATTTT. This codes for CASSESQGTPQHF.

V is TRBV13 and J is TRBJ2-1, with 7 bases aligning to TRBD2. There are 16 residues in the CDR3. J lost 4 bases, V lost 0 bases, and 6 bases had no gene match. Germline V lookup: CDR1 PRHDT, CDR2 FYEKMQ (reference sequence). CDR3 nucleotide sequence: TGTGCCAGCAGCTTAGGATCCCGGACTAGTTACAATGAGCAGTTCTTC. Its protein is CASSLGSRTSYNEQFF.

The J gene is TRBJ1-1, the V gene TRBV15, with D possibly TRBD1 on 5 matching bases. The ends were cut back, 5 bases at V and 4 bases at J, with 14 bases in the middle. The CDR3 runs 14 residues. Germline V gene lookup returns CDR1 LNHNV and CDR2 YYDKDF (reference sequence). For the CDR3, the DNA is TGTGCCACCAGCCCCCGGGGGGTTTCCACTGAAGCTTTCTTT. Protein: CATSPRGVSTEAFF.

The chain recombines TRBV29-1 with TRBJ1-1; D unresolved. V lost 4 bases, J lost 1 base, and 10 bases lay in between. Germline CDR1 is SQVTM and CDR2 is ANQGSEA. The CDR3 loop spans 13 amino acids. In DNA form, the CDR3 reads TGCAGCGTTGTGAGGCCGGAGAACACTGAAGCTTTCTTT. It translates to CSVVRPENTEAFF.

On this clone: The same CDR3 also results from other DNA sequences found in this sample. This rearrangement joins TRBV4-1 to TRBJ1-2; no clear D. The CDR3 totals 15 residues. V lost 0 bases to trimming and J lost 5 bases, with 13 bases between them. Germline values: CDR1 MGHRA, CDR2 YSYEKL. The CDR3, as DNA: TGCGCCAGCAGCCAAGATCCTCGGCAGATATATGGCTACACCTTC. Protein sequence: CASSQDPRQIYGYTF.

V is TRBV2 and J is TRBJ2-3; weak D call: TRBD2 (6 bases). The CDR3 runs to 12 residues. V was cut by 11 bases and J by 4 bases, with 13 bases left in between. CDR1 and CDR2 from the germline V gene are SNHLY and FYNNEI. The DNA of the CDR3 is TGTGCCTCTCCGGAGGGACCAGATACGCAGTATTTT. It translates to CASPEGPDTQYF.

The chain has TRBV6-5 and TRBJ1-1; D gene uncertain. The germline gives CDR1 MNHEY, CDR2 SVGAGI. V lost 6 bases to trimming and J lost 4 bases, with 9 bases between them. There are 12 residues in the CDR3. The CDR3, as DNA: TGTGCCAGCAGGGATTTGAGCACTGAAGCTTTCTTT. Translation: CASRDLSTEAFF.

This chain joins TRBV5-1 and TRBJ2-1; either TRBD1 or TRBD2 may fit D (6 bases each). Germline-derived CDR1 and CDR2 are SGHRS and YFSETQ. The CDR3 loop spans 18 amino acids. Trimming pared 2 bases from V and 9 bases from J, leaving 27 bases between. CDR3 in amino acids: CASSFLPGPSAGGGEQFF. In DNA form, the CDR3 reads TGCGCCAGCAGCTTCCTGCCCGGCCCTAGCGCTGGGGGCGGTGAGCAGTTCTTC.

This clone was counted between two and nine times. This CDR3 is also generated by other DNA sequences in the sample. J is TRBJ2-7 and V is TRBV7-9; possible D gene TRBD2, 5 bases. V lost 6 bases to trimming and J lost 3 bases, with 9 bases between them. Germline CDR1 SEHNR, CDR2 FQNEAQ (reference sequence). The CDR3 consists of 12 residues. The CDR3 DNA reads TGTGCCAGCAGTCCTACTAGCTACGAGCAGTACTTC. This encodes CASSPTSYEQYF. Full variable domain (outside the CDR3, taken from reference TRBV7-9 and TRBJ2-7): DTGVSQNPRHKITKRGQNVTFRCDPISEHNRLYWYRQTLGQGPEFLTYFQNEAQLEKSRLLSDRFSAERPKGSFSTLEIQRTEQGDSAMYLCASSPTSYEQYFGPGTRLTVT.

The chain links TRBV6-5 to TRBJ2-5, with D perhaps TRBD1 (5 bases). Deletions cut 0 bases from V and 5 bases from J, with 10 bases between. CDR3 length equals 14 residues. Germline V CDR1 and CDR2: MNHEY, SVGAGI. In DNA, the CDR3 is TGTGCCAGCAGTTACTCTGGGGCTGGGGAGACCCAGTACTTC. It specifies CASSYSGAGETQYF.

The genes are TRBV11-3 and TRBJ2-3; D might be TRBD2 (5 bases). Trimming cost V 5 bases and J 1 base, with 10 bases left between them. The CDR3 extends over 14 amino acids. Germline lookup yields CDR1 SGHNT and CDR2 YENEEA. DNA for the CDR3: TGTGCCAGCAGCCCCCTTAGCGGCACAGATACGCAGTATTTT. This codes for CASSPLSGTDTQYF.

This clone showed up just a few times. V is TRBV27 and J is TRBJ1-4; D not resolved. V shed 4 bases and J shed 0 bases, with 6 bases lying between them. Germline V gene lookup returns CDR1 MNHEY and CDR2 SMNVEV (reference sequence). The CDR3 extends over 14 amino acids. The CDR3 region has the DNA TGTGCCAGCAGTTCAACCACAACTAATGAAAAACTGTTTTTT. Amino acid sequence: CASSSTTTNEKLFF.

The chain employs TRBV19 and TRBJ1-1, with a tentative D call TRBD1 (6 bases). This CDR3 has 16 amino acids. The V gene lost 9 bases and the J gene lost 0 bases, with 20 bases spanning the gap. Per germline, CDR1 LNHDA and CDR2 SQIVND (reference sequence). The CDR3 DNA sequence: TGTGCCAGCTCAAAGGGGGGGACACTGATGAACACTGAAGCTTTCTTT. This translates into CASSKGGTLMNTEAFF.

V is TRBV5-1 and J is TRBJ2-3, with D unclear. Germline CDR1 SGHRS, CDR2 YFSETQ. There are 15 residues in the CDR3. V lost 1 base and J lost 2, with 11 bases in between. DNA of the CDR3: TGCGCCAGCAGCTTGAGGAGTTCGCCCACAGATACGCAGTATTTT. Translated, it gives CASSLRSSPTDTQYF.